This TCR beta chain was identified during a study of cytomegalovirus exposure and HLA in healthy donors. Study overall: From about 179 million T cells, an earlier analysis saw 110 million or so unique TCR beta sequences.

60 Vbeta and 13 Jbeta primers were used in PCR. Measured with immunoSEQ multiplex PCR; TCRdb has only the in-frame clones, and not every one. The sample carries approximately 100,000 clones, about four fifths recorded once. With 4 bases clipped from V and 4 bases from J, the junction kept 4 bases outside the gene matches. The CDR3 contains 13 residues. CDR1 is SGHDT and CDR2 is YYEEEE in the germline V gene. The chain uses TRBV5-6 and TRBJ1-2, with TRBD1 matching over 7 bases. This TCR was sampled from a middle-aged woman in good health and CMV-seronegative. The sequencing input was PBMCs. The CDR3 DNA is TGTGCCAGCAGCGAGGGACAGCGCTATGGCTACACCTTC. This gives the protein CASSEGQRYGYTF.